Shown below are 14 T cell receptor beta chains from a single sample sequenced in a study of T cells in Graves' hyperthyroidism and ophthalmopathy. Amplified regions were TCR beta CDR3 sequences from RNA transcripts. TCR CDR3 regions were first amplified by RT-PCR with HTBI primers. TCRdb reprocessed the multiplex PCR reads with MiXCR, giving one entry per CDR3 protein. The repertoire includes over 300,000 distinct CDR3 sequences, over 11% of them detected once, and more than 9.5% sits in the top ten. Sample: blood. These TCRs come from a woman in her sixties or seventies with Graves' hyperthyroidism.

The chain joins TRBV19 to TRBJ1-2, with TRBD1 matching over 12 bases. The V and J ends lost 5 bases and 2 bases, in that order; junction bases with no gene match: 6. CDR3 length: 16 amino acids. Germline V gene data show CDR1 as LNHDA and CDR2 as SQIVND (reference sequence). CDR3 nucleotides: TGTGCCAGTAGTCCAACCGGGACAGGGGGCAACTATGGCTACACCTTC. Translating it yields CASSPTGTGGNYGYTF.

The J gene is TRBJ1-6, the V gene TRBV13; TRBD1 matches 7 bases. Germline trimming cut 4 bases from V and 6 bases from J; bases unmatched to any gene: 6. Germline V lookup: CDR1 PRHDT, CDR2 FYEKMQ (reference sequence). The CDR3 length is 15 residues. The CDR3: CASSSLDRSNSPLHF. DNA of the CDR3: TGTGCCAGCAGCTCCCTGGACAGGAGTAATTCACCCCTCCACTTT.

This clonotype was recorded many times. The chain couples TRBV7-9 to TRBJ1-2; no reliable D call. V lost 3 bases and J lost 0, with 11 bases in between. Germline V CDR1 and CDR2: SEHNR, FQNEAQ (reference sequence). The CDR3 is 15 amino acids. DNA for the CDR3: TGTGCCAGCAGCTTCTCAGGAGGAGCTAACTATGGCTACACCTTC. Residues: CASSFSGGANYGYTF.

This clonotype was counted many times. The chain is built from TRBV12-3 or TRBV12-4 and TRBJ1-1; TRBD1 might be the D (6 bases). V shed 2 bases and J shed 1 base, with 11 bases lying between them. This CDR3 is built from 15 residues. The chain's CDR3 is CASSLIGQQNTEAFF. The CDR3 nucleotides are TGTGCCAGCAGTTTAATCGGACAGCAGAACACTGAAGCTTTCTTT.

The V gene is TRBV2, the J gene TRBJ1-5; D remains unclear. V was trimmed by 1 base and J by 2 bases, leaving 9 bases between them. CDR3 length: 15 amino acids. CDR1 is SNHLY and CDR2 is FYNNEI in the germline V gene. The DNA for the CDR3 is TGTGCCAGCAGTGAAGACAGCGGGGGCAATCAGCCCCAGCATTTT. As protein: CASSEDSGGNQPQHF.

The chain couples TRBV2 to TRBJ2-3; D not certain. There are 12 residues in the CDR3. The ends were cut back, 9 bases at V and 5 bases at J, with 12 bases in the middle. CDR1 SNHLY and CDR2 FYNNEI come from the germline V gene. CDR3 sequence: CARRDTGDTQYF. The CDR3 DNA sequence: TGTGCCAGACGAGACACGGGAGATACGCAGTATTTT.

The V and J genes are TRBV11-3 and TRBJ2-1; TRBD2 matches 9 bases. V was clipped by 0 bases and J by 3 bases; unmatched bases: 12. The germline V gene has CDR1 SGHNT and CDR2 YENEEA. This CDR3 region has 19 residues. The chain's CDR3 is CASSLDQGGSGRNYNEQFF. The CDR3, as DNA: TGTGCCAGCAGCTTAGATCAGGGTGGTAGCGGGAGAAACTACAATGAGCAGTTCTTC.

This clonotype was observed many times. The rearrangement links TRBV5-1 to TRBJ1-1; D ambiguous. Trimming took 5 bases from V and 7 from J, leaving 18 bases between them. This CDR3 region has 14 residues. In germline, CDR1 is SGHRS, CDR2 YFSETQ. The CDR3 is CASRVGGQEGEAFF. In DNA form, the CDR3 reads TGCGCCAGCAGAGTCGGAGGGCAGGAGGGTGAAGCTTTCTTT.

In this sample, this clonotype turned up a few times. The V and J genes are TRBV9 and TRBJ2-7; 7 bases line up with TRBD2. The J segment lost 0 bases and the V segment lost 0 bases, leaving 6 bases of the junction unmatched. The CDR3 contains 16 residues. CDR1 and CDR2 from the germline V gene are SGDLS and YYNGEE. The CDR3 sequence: CASSVGGAGPSYEQYF. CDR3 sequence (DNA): TGTGCCAGCAGCGTAGGTGGAGCGGGGCCCTCCTACGAGCAGTACTTC.

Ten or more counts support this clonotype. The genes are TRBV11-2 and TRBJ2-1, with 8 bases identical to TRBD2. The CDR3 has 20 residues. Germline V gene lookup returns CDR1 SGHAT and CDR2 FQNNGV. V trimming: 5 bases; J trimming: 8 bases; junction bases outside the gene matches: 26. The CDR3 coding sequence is TGTGCCAGCAGCCTCCTAAGAGCGGGAGTGGGTTCGGGAATCCCTTATGAGCAGTTCTTC. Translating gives CASSLLRAGVGSGIPYEQFF. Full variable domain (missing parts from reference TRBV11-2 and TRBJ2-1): EAGVAQSPRYKIIEKRQSVAFWCNPISGHATLYWYQQILGQGPKLLIQFQNNGVVDDSQLPKDRFSAERLKGVDSTLKIQPAKLEDSAVYLCASSLLRAGVGSGIPYEQFFGPGTRLTVL.

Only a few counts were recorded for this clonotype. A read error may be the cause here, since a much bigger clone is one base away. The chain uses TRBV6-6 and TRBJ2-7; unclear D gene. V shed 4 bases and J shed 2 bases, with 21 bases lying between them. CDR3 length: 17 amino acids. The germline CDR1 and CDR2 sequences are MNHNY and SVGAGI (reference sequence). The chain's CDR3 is CASSSSFLPVTTYEQYF. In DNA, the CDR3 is TGTGCCAGCAGTTCCTCCTTCCTACCGGTAACTACCTACGAGCAGTACTTC.

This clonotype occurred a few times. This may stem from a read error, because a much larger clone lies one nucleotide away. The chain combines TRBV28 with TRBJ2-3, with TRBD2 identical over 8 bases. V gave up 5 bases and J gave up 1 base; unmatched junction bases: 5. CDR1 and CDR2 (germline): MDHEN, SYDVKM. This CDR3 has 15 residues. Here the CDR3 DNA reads TGTGCCAGCAGTAGACCAGCGGGGGGCACAGATACGCAGTATTTT. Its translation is CASSRPAGGTDTQYF.

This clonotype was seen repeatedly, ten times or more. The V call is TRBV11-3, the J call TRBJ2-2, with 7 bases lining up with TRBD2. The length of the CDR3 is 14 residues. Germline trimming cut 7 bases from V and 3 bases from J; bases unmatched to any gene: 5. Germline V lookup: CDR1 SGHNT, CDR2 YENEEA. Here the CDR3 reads CASTQAGDTGELFF. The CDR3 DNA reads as TGTGCCAGCACCCAGGCGGGAGACACCGGGGAGCTGTTTTTT. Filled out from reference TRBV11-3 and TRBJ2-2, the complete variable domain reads EAGVVQSPRYKIIEKKQPVAFWCNPISGHNTLYWYLQNLGQGPELLIRYENEEAVDDSQLPKDRFSAERLKGVDSTLKIQPAELGDSAVYLCASTQAGDTGELFFGEGSRLTVL.

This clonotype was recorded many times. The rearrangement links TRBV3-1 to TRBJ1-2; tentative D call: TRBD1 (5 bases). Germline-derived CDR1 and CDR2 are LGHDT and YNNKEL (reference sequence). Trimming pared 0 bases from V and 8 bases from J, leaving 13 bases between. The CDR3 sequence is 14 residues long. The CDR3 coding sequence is TGTGCCAGCAGCCAAGACCTGGGACCGCGAGGCTACACCTTC. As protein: CASSQDLGPRGYTF.